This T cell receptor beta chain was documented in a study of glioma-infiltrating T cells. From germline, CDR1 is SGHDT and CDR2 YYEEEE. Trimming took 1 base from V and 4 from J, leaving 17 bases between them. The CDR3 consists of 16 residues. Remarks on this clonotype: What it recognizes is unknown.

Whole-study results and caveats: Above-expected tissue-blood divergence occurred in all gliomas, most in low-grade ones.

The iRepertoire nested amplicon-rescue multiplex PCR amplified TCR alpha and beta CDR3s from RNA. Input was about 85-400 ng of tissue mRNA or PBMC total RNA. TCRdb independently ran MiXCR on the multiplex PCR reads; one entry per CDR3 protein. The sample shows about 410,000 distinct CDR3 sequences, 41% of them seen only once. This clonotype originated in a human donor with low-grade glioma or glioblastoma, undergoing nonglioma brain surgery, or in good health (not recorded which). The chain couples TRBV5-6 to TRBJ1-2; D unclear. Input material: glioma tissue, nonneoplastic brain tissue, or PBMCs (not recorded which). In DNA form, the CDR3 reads TGTGCCAGCAGCTTGATAGACGCGAGAGAGAGCTATGGCTACACCTTC. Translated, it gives CASSLIDARESYGYTF. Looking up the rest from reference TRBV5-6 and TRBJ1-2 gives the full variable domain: DAGVTQSPTHLIKTRGQQVTLRCSPKSGHDTVSWYQQALGQGPQFIFQYYEEEERQRGNFPDRFSGHQFPNYSSELNVNALLLGDSALYLCASSLIDARESYGYTFGSGTRLTVV.